These 8 T cell receptor beta chains share one sample of origin, sequenced in a study of CD8+ T cells in alopecia areata. RNA extraction and reverse transcription yielded cDNA as sequencing template. TCRdb's table, derived via immunoSEQ multiplex PCR, lists solely in-frame clones and lacks some. The sample includes about 74,000 clones, 29% of them seen just once. Treatment reported: oral pan-JAK inhibitor, 5-10 mg twice daily. The sample was CD8+ T cells sorted from blood, taken at week 4, from a patient treated with tofacitinib. These receptors all come from a human donor with alopecia areata.

This clone has only one observation. The V and J genes are TRBV4-1 and TRBJ1-1; 7 bases map to TRBD1. The CDR3 extends over 15 amino acids. The germline CDR1 and CDR2 sequences are MGHRA and YSYEKL. Trimming took 0 bases from V and 5 from J; bases not matched to a gene: 6. The CDR3 sequence: CASSQETGRMTEAFF. Written as DNA, the CDR3 is TGCGCCAGCAGCCAAGAGACAGGGCGAATGACTGAAGCTTTCTTT.

Concerning this clone: Within the sample, other DNA sequences also encode this same CDR3. This CDR3 is CSVQGNYGYTF. As DNA, the CDR3 is TGCAGCGTACAGGGGAACTATGGCTACACCTTC. The V gene is TRBV29-1, the J gene TRBJ1-2; 7 bases are shared with TRBD1. Germline CDR1 is SQVTM and CDR2 is ANQGSEA. CDR3 length: 11 amino acids. V trimming: 6 bases; J trimming: 2 bases; junction bases outside the gene matches: 0.

This clone has a handful of counts. The chain joins TRBV11-2 to TRBJ2-7; D is undetermined. V was clipped by 1 base and J by 4 bases, with 5 bases between them. Per the germline V gene, CDR1 is SGHAT and CDR2 is FQNNGV. This CDR3 region has 12 residues. The CDR3 DNA follows: TGTGCCAGCAGCTTAGGCGCTTACGAGCAGTACTTC. Its translation: CASSLGAYEQYF.

In this sample, this clone turned up a few times. V usage is TRBV29-1 and J usage is TRBJ2-1, with D maybe TRBD2 (5 bases). The CDR3 covers 11 residues. The germline CDR1 and CDR2 sequences are SQVTM and ANQGSEA. With 6 bases removed from V and 9 bases from J, the gap between germline ends came to 12 bases. CDR3 in DNA: TGCAGCGTGCCGCTAGGAGGTGAGCAGTTCTTC. Its protein product is CSVPLGGEQFF.

The sample holds a few counts of this clone. The CDR3 sequence: CSVARGSTSYNEQFF. The CDR3 nucleotides read TGCAGCGTTGCCCGCGGAAGTACCTCCTACAATGAGCAGTTCTTC. This rearrangement joins TRBV29-1 to TRBJ2-1; no reliable D call. Germline values: CDR1 SQVTM, CDR2 ANQGSEA. The CDR3 extends over 15 amino acids. V lost 4 bases and J 0 bases, leaving 13 bases between the germline ends.

A few counts support this clone. The chain carries TRBV29-1 and TRBJ2-5, with 7 bases matching TRBD2. CDR3 size: 13 residues. V was clipped by 8 bases and J by 5 bases; unmatched bases: 11. Germline V CDR1 and CDR2: SQVTM, ANQGSEA. This chain's CDR3 is CSSTPTGGETQYF. The DNA of the CDR3 is TGCAGCTCAACGCCGACGGGAGGCGAGACCCAGTACTTC.

This chain connects TRBV13 to TRBJ2-7; D uncertain. In germline, CDR1 is PRHDT, CDR2 FYEKMQ (reference sequence). This CDR3 is 15 amino acids long. V was shortened by 5 bases and J by 0 bases, with 14 bases between the two germline ends. The CDR3 nucleotides read TGTGCCAGCAGCGCCACCGGGTCTAACTCCTACGAGCAGTACTTC. Its protein is CASSATGSNSYEQYF.

The DNA for the CDR3 is TGTGCCAGCAGTGTTCTACCAACGGCGGGTTACGAGCAGTACTTC. This gives the protein CASSVLPTAGYEQYF. V and J are TRBV2 and TRBJ2-7; TRBD2 might be the D (5 bases). The germline gives CDR1 SNHLY, CDR2 FYNNEI. The germline V and J ends were trimmed by 4 bases and 4 bases, with 17 bases remaining between them. The CDR3 totals 15 residues. The entire variable domain, with the rest obtained from reference TRBV2 and TRBJ2-7, is as follows: EPEVTQTPSHQVTQMGQEVILRCVPISNHLYFYWYRQILGQKVEFLVSFYNNEISEKSEIFDDQFSVERPDGSNFTLKIRSTKLEDSAMYFCASSVLPTAGYEQYFGPGTRLTVT.